This is a list of T cell receptor beta chains from one sample in a study of spatial heterogeneity in lung cancer. TCRdb reprocessed the 5' RACE reads with MiXCR, giving one entry per CDR3 protein. Of around 47,000 distinct CDR3 sequences detected, 6% to 8.5% appear once; the ten largest clones hold 35%. Sequenced material: PBMCs, taken at follow-up. The receptor source for this set is a female donor with early-stage non-small cell lung cancer. CDR3s include the opening cysteine and the closing phenylalanine or tryptophan. Fields, in order: D gene, V gene, clone size, J gene, CDR3 protein, CDR3 DNA. The D gene is left open where the match is weak. Clone size is not always given. Where it is, it says once, few, many or a class for expanded clones.

>NA|TRBV12-3/TRBV12-4|many|TRBJ2-3
CASSLQETQYF
TGTGCCAGCAGTTTACAGGAGACGCAGTATTTT
>TRBD1|TRBV18|NA|TRBJ2-7
CASSRGQRYEQYF
TGTGCCAGCTCACGGGGACAGAGGTACGAGCAGTACTTC
>NA|TRBV18|few|TRBJ2-5
CASSPTAGEETQYF
TGTGCCAGCTCACCAACGGCAGGGGAAGAGACCCAGTACTTC
>NA|TRBV11-2|NA|TRBJ2-1
CASSRRGLTYNEQFF
TGTGCCAGCAGCCGCAGGGGACTTACCTACAATGAGCAGTTCTTC
>NA|TRBV10-3|many|TRBJ2-5
CAISESTFRETQYF
TGTGCCATCAGTGAGTCGACGTTCCGAGAGACCCAGTACTTC
>NA|TRBV7-2|many|TRBJ2-1
CASSFSQNNEQFF
TGTGCCAGCAGCTTTAGTCAGAACAATGAGCAGTTCTTC
>NA|TRBV29-1|few|TRBJ1-1
CTPWGIGGTEAFF
TGCACCCCCTGGGGCATCGGTGGGACTGAAGCTTTCTTT
>TRBD1|TRBV18|NA|TRBJ1-1
CASSSRTGQKRTEAFF
TGTGCCAGCTCAAGTCGGACAGGGCAAAAAAGGACTGAAGCTTTCTTT
>TRBD2|TRBV20-1|NA|TRBJ2-1
CSARGLAGGYNEQFF
TGCAGTGCTAGGGGACTAGCGGGGGGTTACAATGAGCAGTTCTTC
>NA|TRBV28|NA|TRBJ2-7
CASTPRTDYEQYF
TGTGCCAGCACCCCGCGGACAGACTACGAGCAGTACTTC
>TRBD1|TRBV7-9|many|TRBJ1-6
CASRQWTGSSYNSPLHF
TGTGCCAGCAGGCAATGGACAGGGAGCTCCTATAATTCACCCCTCCACTTT
>NA|TRBV7-2|many|TRBJ2-7
CASSLGSSLQYF
TGTGCCAGCAGCTTGGGGTCGTCTCTGCAGTACTTC
>TRBD1|TRBV11-2|NA|TRBJ2-5
CASSLGPTGGQETQYF
TGTGCCAGCAGCTTAGGCCCCACAGGGGGCCAAGAGACCCAGTACTTC
>NA|TRBV27|few|TRBJ2-7
CASSLSILGGGAYEQYF
TGTGCCAGCAGTTTATCGATTTTAGGGGGGGGAGCCTACGAGCAGTACTTC
>NA|TRBV20-1|many|TRBJ2-6
CSAGEGAGANVLTF
TGCAGTGCTGGAGAGGGGGCTGGGGCCAACGTCCTGACTTTC
>NA|TRBV5-1|few|TRBJ2-7
CASSPQGAYEQYF
TGCGCCAGCAGCCCACAGGGCGCCTACGAGCAGTACTTC
>NA|TRBV7-3|many|TRBJ2-5
CASSAGGSQETQYF
TGTGCCAGCAGCGCCGGTGGCAGCCAAGAGACCCAGTACTTC
>NA|TRBV20-1|NA|TRBJ1-3
CSARDPRTNPNTIYF
TGCAGTGCTAGAGATCCCCGCACCAACCCAAACACCATATATTTT
>NA|TRBV2|many|TRBJ2-2
CASTRENTGELFF
TGTGCCAGCACGCGGGAGAACACCGGGGAGCTGTTTTTT
>TRBD1|TRBV30|NA|TRBJ1-4
CACRTTGAGKTRGLNEKLFF
TGTGCCTGTCGCACCACAGGGGCCGGAAAAACTAGGGGCCTTAATGAAAAACTGTTTTTT
>NA|TRBV24-1|few|TRBJ2-1
CAAQGPVGNEQFF
TGTGCCGCGCAAGGCCCGGTCGGCAATGAGCAGTTCTTC
>NA|TRBV27|few|TRBJ2-2
CASSFTGFTGELFF
TGTGCCAGCAGTTTCACAGGGTTCACCGGGGAGCTGTTTTTT
>NA|TRBV7-2|many|TRBJ2-6
CASSLYGGSGANVLTF
TGTGCCAGCAGCCTTTACGGGGGCTCTGGGGCCAACGTCCTGACTTTC
>NA|TRBV29-1|many|TRBJ1-1
CSFLNVGAREAFF
TGCAGCTTCCTCAATGTTGGGGCAAGGGAAGCTTTCTTT
>NA|TRBV18|NA|TRBJ2-5
CASSPPGDETQYF
TGTGCCAGCTCACCACCTGGGGACGAGACCCAGTACTTC
>NA|TRBV6-2/TRBV6-3|many|TRBJ2-7
CASSYSPSKSSYEQYF
TGTGCCAGCAGTTACTCTCCATCGAAAAGCTCCTACGAGCAGTACTTC
>TRBD2|TRBV20-1|few|TRBJ2-5
CSARPLAGGQTQYF
TGCAGTGCCAGACCACTAGCGGGGGGACAGACCCAGTACTTC
>NA|TRBV10-3|few|TRBJ2-1
CAISESGLHNEQFF
TGTGCCATCAGTGAGTCGGGACTCCACAATGAGCAGTTCTTC
>NA|TRBV7-2|many|TRBJ1-5
CASSLVEGVQPQHF
TGTGCCAGCAGCTTAGTGGAGGGAGTCCAGCCCCAGCATTTT
>TRBD2|TRBV20-1|NA|TRBJ2-1
CSAREAGGPGEQFF
TGCAGTGCTAGAGAAGCGGGGGGGCCGGGTGAGCAGTTCTTC
>NA|TRBV19|many|TRBJ1-4
CASSPKTTNEKLFF
TGTGCCAGTAGCCCCAAGACTACCAATGAAAAACTGTTTTTT
>NA|TRBV7-2|many|TRBJ2-4
CASSLTSSIQYF
TGTGCCAGCAGCTTAACTAGTAGCATTCAGTACTTC
>TRBD1|TRBV5-1|few|TRBJ1-1
CASSPTGGGTEAFF
TGCGCCAGCAGCCCGACAGGGGGTGGCACTGAAGCTTTCTTT
>NA|TRBV12-3/TRBV12-4|many|TRBJ2-3
CASSFVADTQYF
TGTGCCAGCAGTTTCGTAGCAGATACGCAGTATTTT
>NA|TRBV2|many|TRBJ1-2
CASSEASLSYGYTF
TGTGCCAGCAGTGAAGCTTCACTGAGCTATGGCTACACCTTC
>TRBD1|TRBV23-1|NA|TRBJ1-5
CASSPKPGRGQGEDESSNQPQHF
TGCGCCAGCAGCCCCAAGCCTGGCAGGGGGCAGGGAGAGGATGAGTCTAGCAATCAGCCCCAGCATTTT
>NA|TRBV3-1|many|TRBJ1-1
CASSQDLGREAFF
TGTGCCAGCAGCCAAGACCTAGGGCGTGAAGCTTTCTTT
>NA|TRBV20-1|few|TRBJ1-1
CSASPLFLQAPEAFF
TGCAGTGCTAGCCCCCTCTTCCTACAGGCCCCTGAAGCTTTCTTT
>NA|TRBV2|many|TRBJ2-7
CASSEAPGAPYEQYF
TGTGCCAGCAGTGAAGCGCCAGGGGCACCTTACGAGCAGTACTTC
>NA|TRBV4-1|NA|TRBJ2-7
CASGSGDGSYEQYF
TGCGCCAGCGGATCGGGTGACGGTTCCTACGAGCAGTACTTC
>NA|TRBV10-3|many|TRBJ1-1
CAISESLGKRNTEAFF
TGTGCCATCAGTGAGTCCCTAGGGAAAAGGAACACTGAAGCTTTCTTT
>NA|TRBV6-5|NA|TRBJ1-2
CASSYSVGNYGYTF
TGTGCCAGCAGTTACTCTGTCGGTAACTATGGCTACACCTTC
>NA|TRBV15|many|TRBJ2-5
CATSREGDETQYF
TGTGCCACCAGCAGAGAGGGAGACGAGACCCAGTACTTC
>TRBD1|TRBV2|few|TRBJ1-5
CASSTGGAQHF
TGTGCCAGCAGTACAGGGGGAGCCCAGCATTTT
>TRBD1|TRBV5-1|NA|TRBJ2-3
CASSFGTGGSTDTQYF
TGCGCCAGCAGCTTCGGGACAGGGGGGAGCACAGATACGCAGTATTTT
>TRBD1|TRBV14|many|TRBJ2-5
CASSQRQGAEETQYF
TGTGCCAGCAGCCAACGACAGGGGGCTGAGGAGACCCAGTACTTC
>NA|TRBV7-8|many|TRBJ2-1
CASRGRMLGNEQFF
TGTGCCAGCAGGGGACGAATGTTGGGCAATGAGCAGTTCTTC
>TRBD1|TRBV7-9|few|TRBJ1-1
CASSFEGTGQATEAFF
TGTGCCAGCAGCTTCGAGGGGACAGGGCAGGCCACTGAAGCTTTCTTT
>NA|TRBV10-3|NA|TRBJ2-7
CAISNREENEQYF
TGTGCCATCAGCAACAGGGAGGAGAACGAGCAGTACTTC
>NA|TRBV20-1|NA|TRBJ2-5
CSAVGSRLAQYF
TGCAGTGCTGTTGGGTCAAGGCTGGCCCAGTACTTC
>TRBD1|TRBV5-1|NA|TRBJ2-7
CASSLEPGWTGPYEQYF
TGCGCCAGCAGCTTGGAGCCTGGCTGGACAGGGCCCTACGAGCAGTACTTC
>NA|TRBV5-1|few|TRBJ2-5
CASSLLPLGAGETQYF
TGCGCCAGCAGCTTGCTTCCACTGGGGGCGGGAGAGACCCAGTACTTC
>NA|TRBV20-1|many|TRBJ1-5
CSAQVPQTSNQPQHF
TGCAGTGCTCAGGTTCCGCAGACTTCCAATCAGCCCCAGCATTTT
>NA|TRBV5-1|many|TRBJ1-2
CASSPGTNFYGYTF
TGCGCCAGCAGCCCGGGGACAAATTTCTATGGCTACACCTTC